These 10 T cell receptor beta chains were sequenced from one sample in a study of blood T cell repertoires in COVID-19. Sequencing used immunoSEQ multiplex PCR; TCRdb keeps in-frame clones, though not all of them. The sample has approximately 100,000 clones, about 90% seen once; the top ten hold 1.1%. Sequencing was performed on peripheral blood. The receptors were sampled from a human donor in a cohort sampled during active COVID-19.

The genes are TRBV4-3 and TRBJ2-3, with TRBD1 matching 10 bases. V shed 8 bases and J 2 bases; nucleotides not matched to a gene: 4. Per germline, CDR1 LGHNA and CDR2 YSLEER. The CDR3 length is 14 residues. The CDR3 reads CASGDRGPTDTQYF. CDR3 DNA: TGCGCCAGCGGGGACAGGGGCCCCACAGATACGCAGTATTTT.

Written as DNA, the CDR3 is TGTGCCAGCAGCTTGGTTCGGGGGAACACTGAAGCTTTCTTT. This encodes CASSLVRGNTEAFF. The chain employs TRBV5-6 and TRBJ1-1; D is ambiguous. CDR3 length: 14 residues. With 0 bases removed from V and 1 base from J, the gap between germline ends came to 7 bases. CDR1 and CDR2 from the germline V gene are SGHDT and YYEEEE. Based on the CDR3 plus reference TRBV5-6 and TRBJ1-1, the full variable domain is DAGVTQSPTHLIKTRGQQVTLRCSPKSGHDTVSWYQQALGQGPQFIFQYYEEEERQRGNFPDRFSGHQFPNYSSELNVNALLLGDSALYLCASSLVRGNTEAFFGQGTRLTVV.

The chain employs TRBV19 and TRBJ1-6; 10 bases match TRBD1. The V gene end was trimmed by 4 bases and the J gene end by 7 bases; junction bases not matched to a gene: 1. CDR1 LNHDA and CDR2 SQIVND come from the germline V gene (reference sequence). CDR3 size: 14 residues. The CDR3 here is CASSTGQGNSPLHF. The CDR3 region has the DNA TGTGCCAGTAGTACGGGACAGGGGAATTCACCCCTCCACTTT.

The rearrangement joins TRBV14 to TRBJ1-2; D is undetermined. CDR3 length: 13 amino acids. Per germline, CDR1 SGHDN and CDR2 FVKESK. V lost 4 bases to trimming and J lost 8 bases, with 14 bases between them. CDR3 in amino acids: CASSLRGVWGYTF. CDR3 DNA: TGTGCCAGCAGCCTCCGCGGGGTGTGGGGCTACACCTTC.

The chain is built from TRBV6-2 or TRBV6-3 and TRBJ1-1, with D possibly being TRBD1 (6 bases). CDR1 MNHEY and CDR2 SVGEGT come from the germline V gene. Trimming pared 2 bases from V and 1 base from J, leaving 11 bases between. The CDR3 length is 15 residues. CDR3 nucleotide sequence: TGTGCCAGCAGTTACCCGGGACATTGGAACACTGAAGCTTTCTTT. Protein product: CASSYPGHWNTEAFF.

V and J are TRBV24-1 and TRBJ2-3; 7 nucleotides match TRBD2. Unmatched junction bases numbered 10, after V lost 5 bases and J lost 3 bases. CDR1 is KGHDR and CDR2 is SFDVKD in the germline V gene. CDR3 length: 16 amino acids. The CDR3 is CATSALGEGRTDTQYF. The DNA for the CDR3 is TGTGCCACCAGTGCCCTAGGGGAGGGCCGGACAGATACGCAGTATTTT.

This chain uses TRBV6-2 or TRBV6-3 with TRBJ1-2; TRBD1 is a possible D gene (6 bases). The CDR3 is made up of 15 amino acids. V lost 6 bases and J lost 2, with 16 bases in between. The germline V gene encodes CDR1 MNHEY and CDR2 SVGEGT. CDR3 loop: CASSPGQPRNYGYTF. For the CDR3, the DNA is TGTGCCAGCAGCCCGGGACAACCCAGAAACTATGGCTACACCTTC.

V is TRBV18 and J is TRBJ2-2; 14 bases map to TRBD2. This CDR3 comprises 21 residues. Germline CDR1 is KGHSH and CDR2 is LQKENI. The V segment lost 3 bases and the J segment 0 bases; nucleotides outside the gene matches: 12. This CDR3 is CASSPRGLAGGQAPNTGELFF. Written as DNA, the CDR3 is TGTGCCAGCTCACCCCGAGGACTAGCGGGGGGCCAAGCCCCGAACACCGGGGAGCTGTTTTTT.

The CDR3 region has the DNA TGTGCCAGTAGTGTCAAGGGGGCCGGGCAGCCCCAGCATTTT. Its protein is CASSVKGAGQPQHF. J is TRBJ1-5 and V is TRBV19; 7 bases fit TRBD1. CDR1 and CDR2 (germline): LNHDA, SQIVND (reference sequence). The ends lost 5 bases at V and 7 bases at J; junction bases unmatched: 8. The CDR3 has 14 amino acids. The whole variable domain, filled in from reference TRBV19 and TRBJ1-5, reads DGGITQSPKYLFRKEGQNVTLSCEQNLNHDAMYWYRQDPGQGLRLIYYSQIVNDFQKGDIAEGYSVSREKKESFPLTVTSAQKNPTAFYLCASSVKGAGQPQHFGDGTRLSIL.

The chain employs TRBV19 and TRBJ2-7, with TRBD2 as a possible D gene (5 bases). With 1 base removed from V and 1 base from J, the gap between germline ends came to 8 bases. Per the germline V gene, CDR1 is LNHDA and CDR2 is SQIVND (reference sequence). The CDR3 contains 14 residues. CDR3 amino acids: CASSIGRGSYEQYF. The CDR3 coding sequence is TGTGCCAGTAGTATAGGACGGGGTTCCTACGAGCAGTACTTC. The full variable domain, completed using reference TRBV19 and TRBJ2-7, is DGGITQSPKYLFRKEGQNVTLSCEQNLNHDAMYWYRQDPGQGLRLIYYSQIVNDFQKGDIAEGYSVSREKKESFPLTVTSAQKNPTAFYLCASSIGRGSYEQYFGPGTRLTVT.